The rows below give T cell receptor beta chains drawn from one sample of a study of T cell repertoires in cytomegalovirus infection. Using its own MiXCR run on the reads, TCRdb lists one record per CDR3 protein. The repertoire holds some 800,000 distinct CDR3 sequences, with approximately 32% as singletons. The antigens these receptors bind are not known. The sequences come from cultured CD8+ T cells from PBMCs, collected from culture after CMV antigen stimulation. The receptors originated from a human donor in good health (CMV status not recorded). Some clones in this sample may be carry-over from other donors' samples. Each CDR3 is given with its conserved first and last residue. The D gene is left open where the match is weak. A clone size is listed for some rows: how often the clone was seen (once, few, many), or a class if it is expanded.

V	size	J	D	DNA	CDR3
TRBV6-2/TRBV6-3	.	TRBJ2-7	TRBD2	TGTGCCAGCAGTGAGGGGACTAGCGGGGGCTACGAGCAGTACTTC	CASSEGTSGGYEQYF
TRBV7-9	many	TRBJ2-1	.	TGTGCCAGCAGCTTAGTGGGAGGCTACAATGAGCAGTTCTTC	CASSLVGGYNEQFF
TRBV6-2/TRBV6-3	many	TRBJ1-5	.	TGTGCCAGCAGTAAACAGGGCCTTAGCAATCAGCCCCAGCATTTT	CASSKQGLSNQPQHF
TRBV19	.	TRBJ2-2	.	TGTGCCAGTGCGTGGGGTGTCCCCGGGGAGCTGTTTTTT	CASAWGVPGELFF
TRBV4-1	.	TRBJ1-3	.	TGTGCCAACAGCCAAGAAGGGTCTGGAAACACCATATATTTT	CANSQEGSGNTIYF
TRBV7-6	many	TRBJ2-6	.	TGTGCCAGCAGCTTGTGGATTTCGCACAAGAACTCTGGGGCCAACGTCCTGACTTTC	CASSLWISHKNSGANVLTF
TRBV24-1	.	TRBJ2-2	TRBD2	TGTGCCACCCTGGGGCGGGGGATCACCGGGGAGCTGTTTTTT	CATLGRGITGELFF
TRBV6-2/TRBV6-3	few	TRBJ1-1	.	TGTGCCAGCAGTTACTCGATTTTAATGAACACTGAAGCTTTCTTT	CASSYSILMNTEAFF
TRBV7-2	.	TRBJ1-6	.	TGTGCCAGCAGCTTAGCCCCTCTGACAGGCCCAAGGGGTTCACCCCTCCACTTT	CASSLAPLTGPRGSPLHF
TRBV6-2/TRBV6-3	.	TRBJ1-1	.	TGTGCCAGCCTTAACCCAGGAGTTAACACTGAAGCTTTCTTT	CASLNPGVNTEAFF
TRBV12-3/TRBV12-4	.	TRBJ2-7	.	TGTGCCAGCAGTTTTATGGTGGGGGGATACGAGCAGTACTTC	CASSFMVGGYEQYF
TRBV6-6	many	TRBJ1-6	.	TGTGCCAGCAGTACCCGGGATCTACTCGGAAATTCACCCCTCCACTTT	CASSTRDLLGNSPLHF
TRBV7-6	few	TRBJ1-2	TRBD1	TGTGCCAGCAGCTTAGCACAGGGGGGCCCGGATGGCTACACCTTC	CASSLAQGGPDGYTF
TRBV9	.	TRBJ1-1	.	TGTGCCAGCAGCTCCTCCGGGACCTCGGGCACTGAAGCTTTCTTT	CASSSSGTSGTEAFF
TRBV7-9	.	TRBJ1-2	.	TGTGCCAGCAGCCCCCGGGACAAAATTAACTATGGCTACACCTTC	CASSPRDKINYGYTF
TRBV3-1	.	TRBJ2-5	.	TGTGCCAGCAGCCAAGATCCCCAAGGAGGGGGCAAAGAGACCCAGTACTTC	CASSQDPQGGGKETQYF
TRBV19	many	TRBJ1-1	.	TGTGCCAGTAGTATCACAGACTCGATGAACACTGAAGCTTTCTTT	CASSITDSMNTEAFF
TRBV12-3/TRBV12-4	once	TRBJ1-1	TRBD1	TGTGCCGGCAGTAGACAGGGTCGGAACACTGAAGCTTTCTTT	CAGSRQGRNTEAFF
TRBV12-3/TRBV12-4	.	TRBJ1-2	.	TGTGCCAGCAGGCCTCCAACCGGTCGGGGATCAAACTATGGCTACACCTTC	CASRPPTGRGSNYGYTF
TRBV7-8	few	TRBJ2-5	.	TGTGCCAGCAGCTTAGTATCGGACAGTTTAGGGGAGACCCAGTACTTC	CASSLVSDSLGETQYF
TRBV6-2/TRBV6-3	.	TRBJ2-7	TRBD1	TGTGCCAGCAGTTACTCGAGGGACAGGTTATACCACGAGCAGTACTTC	CASSYSRDRLYHEQYF
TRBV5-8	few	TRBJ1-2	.	TGTGCCAGCAGCTTGTCGCAGAAGTTATACTATGGCTACACCTTC	CASSLSQKLYYGYTF
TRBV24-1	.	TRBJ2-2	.	TGTGCCACCTCCCAATGGGGGGTAAGGTCTTCCGCCGGGGAGCTGTTTTTT	CATSQWGVRSSAGELFF
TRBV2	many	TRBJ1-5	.	TGTGCCAGCAAGAAGGGGGGCTGGGATTATAGCAATCAGCCCCAGCATTTT	CASKKGGWDYSNQPQHF
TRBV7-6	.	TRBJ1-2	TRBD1	TGTGCCAGCAGCCGCGAAGGGGGCCCAATCTATGGCTACACCTTC	CASSREGGPIYGYTF
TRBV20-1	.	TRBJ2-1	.	TGCAGTGGTCGGGCAGACACCTCCTACAATGAGCAGTTCTTC	CSGRADTSYNEQFF
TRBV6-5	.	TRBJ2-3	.	TGTGCCAGCAGTTACCCTGAAACAGATACGCAGTATTTT	CASSYPETDTQYF
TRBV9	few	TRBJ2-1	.	TGTGCCAGCAGCGTAGCAGGGGTCAATGAGCAGTTCTTC	CASSVAGVNEQFF